This TCR beta chain was retrieved from a study of CD8+ T cells in alopecia areata. Trimming took off 3 bases at V and 4 bases at J, with 22 bases between the two ends. This CDR3 spans 18 amino acids. Germline CDR1 is KGHSH and CDR2 is LQKENI. RNA was extracted and reverse transcribed into cDNA as the sequencing template. Only in-frame clones appear in the TCRdb table, and some are missing; sequencing was by immunoSEQ multiplex PCR. This sample carries about 150,000 clones, about 60% of them seen once, and the ten largest clones take 5% to 7%. The sample in question was CD4+ T cells sorted from blood, obtained at week 0. This receptor was taken from a human donor with alopecia areata. The V gene is TRBV18, the J gene TRBJ2-1; D is tentatively TRBD1 or TRBD2 (5 bases each). CDR3: CASSPTAQRARGYNEQFF. The CDR3 bases are TGTGCCAGCTCACCCACGGCACAGAGGGCAAGGGGTTACAATGAGCAGTTCTTC. The variable domain in full, with the rest retrieved from reference TRBV18 and TRBJ2-1, is NAGVMQNPRHLVRRRGQEARLRCSPMKGHSHVYWYRQLPEEGLKFMVYLQKENIIDESGMPKERFSAEFPKEGPSILRIQQVVRGDSAAYFCASSPTAQRARGYNEQFFGPGTRLTVL.